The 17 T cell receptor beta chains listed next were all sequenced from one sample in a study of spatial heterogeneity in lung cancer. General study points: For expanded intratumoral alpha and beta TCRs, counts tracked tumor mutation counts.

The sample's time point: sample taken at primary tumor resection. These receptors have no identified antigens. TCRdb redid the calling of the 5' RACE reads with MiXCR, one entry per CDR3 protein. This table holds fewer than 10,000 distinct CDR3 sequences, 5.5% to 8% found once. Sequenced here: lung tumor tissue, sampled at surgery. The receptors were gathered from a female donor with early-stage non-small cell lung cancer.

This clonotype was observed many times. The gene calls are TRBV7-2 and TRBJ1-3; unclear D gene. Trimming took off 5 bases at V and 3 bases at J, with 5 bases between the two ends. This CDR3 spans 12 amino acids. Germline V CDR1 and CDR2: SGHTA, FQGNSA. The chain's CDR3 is CASSLGGNTIYF. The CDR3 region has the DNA TGTGCCAGCAGCCTCGGTGGAAACACCATATATTTT.

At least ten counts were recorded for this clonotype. The CDR3 coding sequence is TGTGCCAGCAGTCAGGTCTTTACCCTCCACTTT. Its translation is CASSQVFTLHF. The chain links TRBV25-1 to TRBJ1-6; D gene uncertain. V lost 5 bases, J lost 14 bases, and 10 bases lay in between. Germline-derived CDR1 and CDR2 are MGHDK and SYGVNS. This CDR3 spans 11 amino acids.

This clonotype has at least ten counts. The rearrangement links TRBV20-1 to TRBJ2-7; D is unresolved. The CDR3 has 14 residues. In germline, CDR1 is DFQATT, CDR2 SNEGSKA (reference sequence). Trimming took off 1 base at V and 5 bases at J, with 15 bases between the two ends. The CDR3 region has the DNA TGCAGTGCTAGAGGGTCTGGGGTGGATCACGAGCAGTACTTC. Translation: CSARGSGVDHEQYF.

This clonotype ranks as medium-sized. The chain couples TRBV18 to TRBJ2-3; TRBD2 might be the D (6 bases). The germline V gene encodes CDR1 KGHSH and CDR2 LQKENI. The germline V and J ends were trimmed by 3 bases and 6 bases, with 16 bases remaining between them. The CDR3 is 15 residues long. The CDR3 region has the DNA TGTGCCAGCTCACCTATTATGGGACGGGGGGATACGCAGTATTTT. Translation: CASSPIMGRGDTQYF.

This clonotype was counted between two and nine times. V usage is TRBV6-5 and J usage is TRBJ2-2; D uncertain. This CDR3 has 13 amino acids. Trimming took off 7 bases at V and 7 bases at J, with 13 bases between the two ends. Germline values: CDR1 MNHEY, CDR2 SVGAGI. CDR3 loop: CASTQSDIGELFF. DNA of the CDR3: TGTGCCAGCACCCAAAGCGACATCGGGGAGCTGTTTTTT.

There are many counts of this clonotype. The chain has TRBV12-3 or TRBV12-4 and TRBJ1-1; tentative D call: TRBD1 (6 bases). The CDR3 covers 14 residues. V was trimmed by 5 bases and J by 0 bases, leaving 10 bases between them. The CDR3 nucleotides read TGTGCCAGCAGTGAACAGGGTGTGAACACTGAAGCTTTCTTT. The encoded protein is CASSEQGVNTEAFF.

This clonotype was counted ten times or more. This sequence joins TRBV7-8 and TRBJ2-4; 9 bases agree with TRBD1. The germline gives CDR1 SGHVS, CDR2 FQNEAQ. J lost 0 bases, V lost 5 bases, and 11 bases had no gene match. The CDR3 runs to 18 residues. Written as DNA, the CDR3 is TGTGCCAGCAGCGTGTCCGGGACAGGGAGATTAGCCAAAAACATTCAGTACTTC. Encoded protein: CASSVSGTGRLAKNIQYF.

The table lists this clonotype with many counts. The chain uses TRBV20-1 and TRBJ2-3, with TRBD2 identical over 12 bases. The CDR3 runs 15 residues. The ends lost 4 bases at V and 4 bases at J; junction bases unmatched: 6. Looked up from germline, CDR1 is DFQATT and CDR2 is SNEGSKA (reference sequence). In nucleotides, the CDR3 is TGCAGTGCTATTGGACTAGCGGGAAATTCAGATACGCAGTATTTT. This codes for CSAIGLAGNSDTQYF.

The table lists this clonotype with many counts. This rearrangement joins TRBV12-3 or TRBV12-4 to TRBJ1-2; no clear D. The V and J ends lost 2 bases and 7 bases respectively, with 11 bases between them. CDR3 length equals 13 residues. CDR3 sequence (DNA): TGTGCCAGCAGTTTACGGGGTGTGGGTGGCTACACCTTC. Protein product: CASSLRGVGGYTF.

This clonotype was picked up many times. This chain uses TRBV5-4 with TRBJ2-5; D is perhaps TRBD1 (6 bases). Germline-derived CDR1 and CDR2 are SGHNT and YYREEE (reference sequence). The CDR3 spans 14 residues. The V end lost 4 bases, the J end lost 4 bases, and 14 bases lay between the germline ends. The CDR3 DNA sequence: TGTGCCAGCAGCGCAGCAGGGGCTGGAGAGACCCAGTACTTC. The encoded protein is CASSAAGAGETQYF.

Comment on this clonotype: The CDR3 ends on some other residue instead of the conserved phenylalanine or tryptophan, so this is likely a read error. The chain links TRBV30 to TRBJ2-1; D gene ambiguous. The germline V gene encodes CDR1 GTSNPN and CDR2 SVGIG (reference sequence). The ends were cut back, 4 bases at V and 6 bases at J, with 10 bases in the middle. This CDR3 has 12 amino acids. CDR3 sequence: CAWKLGLNEQFS. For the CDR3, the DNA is TGTGCCTGGAAGTTGGGCCTCAATGAGCAGTTCTCC.

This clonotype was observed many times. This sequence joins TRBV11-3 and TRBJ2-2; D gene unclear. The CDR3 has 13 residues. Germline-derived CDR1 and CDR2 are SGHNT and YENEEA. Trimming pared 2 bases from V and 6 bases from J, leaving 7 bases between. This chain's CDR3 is CASSLLGPGELFF. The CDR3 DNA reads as TGTGCCAGCAGCTTACTGGGTCCCGGGGAGCTGTTTTTT.

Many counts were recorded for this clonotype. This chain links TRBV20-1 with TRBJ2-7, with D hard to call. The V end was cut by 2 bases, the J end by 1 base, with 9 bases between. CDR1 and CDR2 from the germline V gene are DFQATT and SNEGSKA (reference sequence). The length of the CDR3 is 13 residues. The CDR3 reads CSARPDRSYEQYF. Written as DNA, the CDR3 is TGCAGTGCTAGACCCGACCGTTCCTACGAGCAGTACTTC.

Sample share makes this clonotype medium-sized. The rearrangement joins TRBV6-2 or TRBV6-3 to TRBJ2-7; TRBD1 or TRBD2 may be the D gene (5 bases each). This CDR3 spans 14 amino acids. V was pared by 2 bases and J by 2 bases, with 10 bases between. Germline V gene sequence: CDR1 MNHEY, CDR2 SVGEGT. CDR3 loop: CASSYRDGAYEQYF. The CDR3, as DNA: TGTGCCAGCAGTTACCGGGACGGCGCCTACGAGCAGTACTTC.

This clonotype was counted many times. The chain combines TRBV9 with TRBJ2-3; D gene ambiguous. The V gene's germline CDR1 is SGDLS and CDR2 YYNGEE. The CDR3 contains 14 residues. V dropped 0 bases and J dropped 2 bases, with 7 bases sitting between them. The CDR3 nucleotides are TGTGCCAGCAGCGTAGTGCCAGACACAGATACGCAGTATTTT. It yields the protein CASSVVPDTDTQYF.

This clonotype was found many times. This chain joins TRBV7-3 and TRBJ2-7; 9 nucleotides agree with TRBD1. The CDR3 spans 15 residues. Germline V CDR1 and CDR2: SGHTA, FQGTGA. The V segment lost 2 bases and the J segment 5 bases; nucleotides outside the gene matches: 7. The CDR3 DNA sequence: TGTGCCAGCAGCTTATGGGACAGGGAGAACGACGAGCAGTACTTC. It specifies CASSLWDRENDEQYF. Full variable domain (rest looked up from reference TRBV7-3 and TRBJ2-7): GAGVSQTPSNKVTEKGKYVELRCDPISGHTALYWYRQSLGQGPEFLIYFQGTGAADDSGLPNDRFFAVRPEGSVSTLKIQRTERGDSAVYLCASSLWDRENDEQYFGPGTRLTVT.

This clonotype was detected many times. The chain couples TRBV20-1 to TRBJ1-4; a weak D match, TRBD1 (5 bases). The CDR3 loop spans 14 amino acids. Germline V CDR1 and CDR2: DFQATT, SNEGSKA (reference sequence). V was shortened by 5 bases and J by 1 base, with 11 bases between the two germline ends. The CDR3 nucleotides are TGCAGTGCTCCCAGGGCGGGAACTAATGAAAAACTGTTTTTT. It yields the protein CSAPRAGTNEKLFF.